Here is one TCR beta chain with its context. Authors' analysis steps: Amplification with reference gene primers provided the estimates of nucleated cell counts. TCRdb's copy holds only in-frame clones and misses some; the assay was immunoSEQ multiplex PCR. V and J calls and clone size are copied from that table; D and trimming were computed from the DNA. Of about 120,000 clones in the sample, 75% to 85% are singletons; the top ten hold almost 4%. This record comes from a study of blood T cell repertoires in COVID-19. Study summary: Sample material is recorded as cDNA or gDNA derived from T cells, B-cell-depleted T cells, or PBMCs.

Trimming removed 6 bases at V and 4 bases at J, with 14 bases between. There are 14 residues in the CDR3. Per the germline V gene, CDR1 is ENHRY and CDR2 is SYGVKD. The chain employs TRBV10-3 and TRBJ2-3; D is perhaps TRBD1 (5 bases). Sequenced material: peripheral blood. This clonotype was sampled from an elderly woman with acute or convalescent COVID-19. CDR3 nucleotides: TGTGCCATCAGGAAGGAAGGGGTCCCAGATACGCAGTATTTT. It is translated as CAIRKEGVPDTQYF.